This TCR beta chain emerged from a study of glioma-infiltrating T cells after dendritic cell vaccination. The study, taken as a whole, reports: Estimated pretreatment TIL content predicted outcome after dendritic cell vaccination.

V dropped 6 bases and J dropped 7; count of bases not matched to a gene: 15. The CDR3 covers 17 residues. Germline loops: CDR1 SNHLY, CDR2 FYNNEI. The time point was: after dendritic cell vaccination, including at tumor progression/relapse. Before vaccination, two weeks after the third vaccination, and at progression, PBMC were collected. Amplification used 60 V beta primers and 13 J beta primers. Produced via immunoSEQ multiplex PCR; TCRdb's table is partial and in-frame only. The sample has just under 100,000 clones, 80% seen once. Details on this clone: The target antigen is unknown.

The TCR was taken from a human donor with glioblastoma. The sequenced sample was blood, obtained after dendritic cell vaccination. V and J are TRBV2 and TRBJ2-3, with TRBD2 matching 11 bases. The CDR3 DNA follows: TGTGCCAGCAGCGCTCTAGCGGGGGGCTCCGGATTGCATACGCAGTATTTT. The encoded protein is CASSALAGGSGLHTQYF.